This TCR beta chain was documented in a study of cytomegalovirus exposure and HLA in healthy donors. To note about this clone: Its specificity is unknown.

Study-wide findings and caveats: A missense variant in DCLRE1C was later tied to TCR beta V- and J-gene trimming. Later analysis suggested most CMV-associated TCR beta chains were HLA-restricted. The analysis excluded some indistinguishable V segments, including TRBV6-2 and TRBV6-3.

Primers for the PCR totalled 60 Vbeta and 13 Jbeta. Measured with immunoSEQ multiplex PCR; TCRdb has only the in-frame clones, and not every one. The sample has about 130,000 clones. The CDR3 covers 14 residues. V was pared by 5 bases and J by 1 base, with 2 bases of the junction left unmatched. In germline, CDR1 is SGHRS, CDR2 YFSETQ. Sequencing was done on a sample of PBMCs. This chain links TRBV5-1 with TRBJ1-3; 8 nucleotides line up with TRBD1. The receptor's source is a young man in good health and CMV-seronegative. CDR3 residues: CASSRDRSGNTIYF. The CDR3 bases are TGCGCCAGCAGTCGGGACAGGTCTGGAAACACCATATATTTT.